The clone carrying this T cell receptor (beta chain) was counted ten times or more. Its cognate antigen is unknown. The source of the sample is a study of T-cell reconstitution after alpha-beta-depleted transplantation in children. The study's findings and limits: The high TCRbeta diversity at day 60 in some patients came from surviving recipient T cells and thymic progenitors.

Germline CDR1 reads SGHTA; CDR2 reads FQGNSA. Trimming left V 5 bases short and J 12 bases short, with 14 bases between. The CDR3 is 12 residues long. During its preparation, the TCRbeta library received unique molecular identifiers. TCRdb redid the calling of the PCR reads with MiXCR, one entry per CDR3 protein. The sample has 200,000 to 250,000 distinct CDR3 sequences, approximately 6.9% seen once; the top ten hold 5.5%. This TCR was sampled from a boy younger than 10 with acute lymphoblastic leukemia, due to receive a stem cell transplant. Source: PBMCs, taken before TCRalphabeta/CD19-depleted stem cell transplant. The rearrangement links TRBV7-2 to TRBJ2-1, with D possibly being TRBD1 (6 bases). Written as DNA, the CDR3 is TGTGCCAGCAGCACTAGGACAGAGGTGCAGTTCTTC. This codes for CASSTRTEVQFF.